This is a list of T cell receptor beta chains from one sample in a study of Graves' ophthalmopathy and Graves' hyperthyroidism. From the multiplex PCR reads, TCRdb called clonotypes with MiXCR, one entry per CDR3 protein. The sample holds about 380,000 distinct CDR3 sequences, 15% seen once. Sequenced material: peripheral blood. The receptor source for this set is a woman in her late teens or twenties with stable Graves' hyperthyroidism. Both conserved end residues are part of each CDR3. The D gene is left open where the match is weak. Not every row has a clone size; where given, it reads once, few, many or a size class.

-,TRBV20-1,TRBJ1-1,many,CSASRAANTEAFF,TGCAGTGCTAGTAGGGCAGCAAACACTGAAGCTTTCTTT
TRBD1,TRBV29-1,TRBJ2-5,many,CSVRTGREETQYF,TGCAGCGTTAGGACAGGGAGAGAAGAGACCCAGTACTTC
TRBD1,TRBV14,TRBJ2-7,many,CASSQESTGTDKYYEQYF,TGTGCCAGCAGCCAAGAGTCCACCGGGACAGACAAATACTACGAGCAGTACTTC
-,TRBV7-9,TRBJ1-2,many,CASSLQEALGYTF,TGTGCCAGCAGCTTACAGGAGGCGCTTGGCTACACCTTC
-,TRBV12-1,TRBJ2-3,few,CASSFPVGGRARITSTDTQYF,TGTGCCAGCAGCTTTCCAGTTGGGGGGCGAGCTCGTATAACTAGCACAGATACGCAGTATTTT
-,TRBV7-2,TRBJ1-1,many,CASSFSDRGTEAFF,TGTGCCAGCAGCTTTTCCGACAGAGGCACTGAAGCTTTCTTT
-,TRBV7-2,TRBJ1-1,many,CASSATEVEAFF,TGTGCCAGCAGCGCTACAGAGGTTGAAGCTTTCTTT
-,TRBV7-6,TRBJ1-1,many,CASSLTGVREAFF,TGTGCCAGCAGCTTAACCGGGGTGAGGGAAGCTTTCTTT
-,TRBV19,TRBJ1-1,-,CASSIEAAANTEAFF,TGTGCCAGTAGTATAGAAGCGGCAGCTAACACTGAAGCTTTCTTT
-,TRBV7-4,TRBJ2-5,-,CASSYSEGLETQYF,TGTGCCAGCAGTTACTCGGAGGGGTTGGAGACCCAGTACTTC
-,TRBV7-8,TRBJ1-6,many,CASSLDTGKGSPLHF,TGTGCCAGCAGCTTAGACACAGGGAAAGGATCACCCCTCCACTTT
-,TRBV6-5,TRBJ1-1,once,CASSSDRDRTEAFF,TGTGCCAGCAGTTCCGACAGAGACCGCACTGAAGCTTTCTTT
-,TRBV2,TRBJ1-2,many,CASSLGPAMSYTF,TGTGCCAGCAGTCTAGGGCCGGCTATGAGCTACACCTTC
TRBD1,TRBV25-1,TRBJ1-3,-,CASLQGSGYTIYF,TGTGCCAGCCTACAGGGGTCTGGATACACCATATATTTT
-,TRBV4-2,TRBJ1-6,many,CASSQGEGSGRGVLHF,TGTGCCAGCAGCCAAGGGGAAGGCTCTGGTCGAGGGGTCCTCCACTTT
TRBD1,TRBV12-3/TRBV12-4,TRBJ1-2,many,CASSLGTGGRGYTF,TGTGCCAGCAGTTTAGGGACAGGGGGCAGGGGCTACACCTTC
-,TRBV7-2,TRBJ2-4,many,CASSLGPEWNIQYF,TGTGCCAGCAGCTTAGGACCGGAGTGGAACATTCAGTACTTC